This T cell receptor (beta chain) was identified during a study of blood T cell repertoires in COVID-19. Assay used: immunoSEQ multiplex PCR; TCRdb lists only in-frame clones, some missing. Among 95,000 to 150,000 clones, approximately 71% were seen once, and the ten largest hold 2% to 2.5%. The CDR3 spans 11 residues. Germline assignment: CDR1 SQVTM and CDR2 ANQGSEA. V was shortened by 5 bases and J by 8 bases, with 11 bases between the two germline ends. Sample: peripheral blood. This receptor was obtained from a woman in her 70s with acute or convalescent COVID-19. This chain uses TRBV29-1 with TRBJ2-3; D is uncertain. CDR3 in amino acids: CSVSGSTTQYF. The CDR3, as DNA: TGCAGCGTTTCCGGGTCAACTACGCAGTATTTT.